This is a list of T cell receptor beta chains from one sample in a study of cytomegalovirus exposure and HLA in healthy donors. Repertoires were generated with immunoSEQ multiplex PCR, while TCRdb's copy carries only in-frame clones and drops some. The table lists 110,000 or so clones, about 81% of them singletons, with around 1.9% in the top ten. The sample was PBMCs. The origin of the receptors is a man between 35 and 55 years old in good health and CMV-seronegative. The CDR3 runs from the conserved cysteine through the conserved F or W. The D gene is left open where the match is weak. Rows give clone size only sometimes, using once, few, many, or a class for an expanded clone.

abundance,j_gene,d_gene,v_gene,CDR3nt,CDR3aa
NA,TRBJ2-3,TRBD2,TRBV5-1,TGCGCCAGCAGTCCTGGACTAGCGGGAGCGGGCACAGATACGCAGTATTTT,CASSPGLAGAGTDTQYF
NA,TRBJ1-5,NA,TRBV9,TGTGCCAGCAGCGTAGGGGCTTCAGAGCCCCAGCATTTT,CASSVGASEPQHF
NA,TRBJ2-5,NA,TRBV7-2,TGTGCCAGCAGCCGAGATGGACTAGAGACCCAGTACTTC,CASSRDGLETQYF
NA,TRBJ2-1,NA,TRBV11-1,TGTGCCAGCAGCACGGACTTAAGCTCCTACAATGAGCAGTTCTTC,CASSTDLSSYNEQFF
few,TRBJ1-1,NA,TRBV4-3,TGCGCCAGCAGCCAAGACGGAGGGCCGGGGACTGAAGCTTTCTTT,CASSQDGGPGTEAFF
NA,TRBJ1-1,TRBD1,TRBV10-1,TGCGCCAGCAGCCGGACAGGCGCCCCGATGAACACTGAAGCTTTCTTT,CASSRTGAPMNTEAFF
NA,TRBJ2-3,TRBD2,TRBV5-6,TGTGCCAGCAGCTGGACTAGCGGGAGGGCCACAGATACGCAGTATTTT,CASSWTSGRATDTQYF
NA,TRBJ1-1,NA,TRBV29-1,TGCAGCGTTGATGGGGAGATCACTGAAGCTTTCTTT,CSVDGEITEAFF
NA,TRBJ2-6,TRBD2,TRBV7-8,TGTGCCAGCAGCTTATGGACTAGCGGGAGGATCTCTGGGGCCAACGTCCTGACTTTC,CASSLWTSGRISGANVLTF
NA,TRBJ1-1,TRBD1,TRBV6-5,TGTGCCACTAGGGACAGGGGAAACACTGAAGCTTTCTTT,CATRDRGNTEAFF
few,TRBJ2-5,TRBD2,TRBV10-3,TGTGCCATCAGTGAGCCCCCCGGGCTAGCGGGGCTCCAAGAGACCCAGTACTTC,CAISEPPGLAGLQETQYF
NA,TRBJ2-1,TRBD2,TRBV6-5,TGTGGCACCGGGACTAGTCGAAATGAGCAGTTCTTC,CGTGTSRNEQFF
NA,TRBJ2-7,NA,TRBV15,TGTGCCACCAGTCAAATAGAGCCCTACGAGCAGTACTTC,CATSQIEPYEQYF
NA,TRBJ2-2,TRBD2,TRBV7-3,TGTGCCAGCAGCTTAGGCCTAGCGGGAGTTACCGGGGAGCTGTTTTTT,CASSLGLAGVTGELFF
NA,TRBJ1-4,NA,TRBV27,TGTGCCAGCAGTAGGTCGGCAGGGGTAAACGAAAAACTGTTTTTT,CASSRSAGVNEKLFF
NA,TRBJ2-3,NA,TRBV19,TGTGCCAGTAGTATCCGATTGAGTACGCAGTATTTT,CASSIRLSTQYF
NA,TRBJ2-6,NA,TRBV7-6,TGTGCCAGCAGCTTGACTGCTGGGGCCAACGGCCTGACTTTC,CASSLTAGANGLTF
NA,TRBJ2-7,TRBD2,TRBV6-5,TGTGCCAGCAGGAAGCGGGGCTTCGACGAGCAGTACTTC,CASRKRGFDEQYF
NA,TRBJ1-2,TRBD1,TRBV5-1,TGCGCCAGCAGCCGTTCGACAGGGGGGGTGTTTGGCTACACCTTC,CASSRSTGGVFGYTF
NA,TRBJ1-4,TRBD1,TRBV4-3,TGCGCCAGCAGCCACTACCCCGGGACAGGAGGTGAAAAACTGTTTTTT,CASSHYPGTGGEKLFF
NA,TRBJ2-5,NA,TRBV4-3,TGCGCCAGCAGCCGGCAGGCGGGAGAGACCCAGTACTTC,CASSRQAGETQYF
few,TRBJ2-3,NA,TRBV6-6,TGTGCCAGCAGTTACCGGGGTAGCACAGATACGCAGTATTTT,CASSYRGSTDTQYF
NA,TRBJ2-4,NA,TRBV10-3,TGTGCCATCAGTGAAGAATTGGGGGGGCAGGTCAAAAACAGTCAGTACTTC,CAISEELGGQVKNSQYF
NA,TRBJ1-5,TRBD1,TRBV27,TGTGCCAGCACACCGACCGCCGGGACAGGGGCTCAGCCCCAGCATTTT,CASTPTAGTGAQPQHF
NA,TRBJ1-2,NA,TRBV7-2,TGTGCCAGCAGCTTGAGGCGCTATGGCTACACCTTC,CASSLRRYGYTF
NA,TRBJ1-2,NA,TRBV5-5,TGTGCCAGCAGCTTCAGCGGGGCCTCGGAGGGCTACACCTTC,CASSFSGASEGYTF
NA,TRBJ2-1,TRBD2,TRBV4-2,TGTGCCAACAGCCAAAGTCTAGCGGGAAACTACAATGAGCAGTTCTTC,CANSQSLAGNYNEQFF
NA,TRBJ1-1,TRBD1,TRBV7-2,TGTGCCAGCAGCTCTCTAACAGGGGCGGCTTTCTTT,CASSSLTGAAFF
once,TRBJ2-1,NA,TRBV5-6,TGTGCCAGCAGCTTCCCCAGACTCGGAAATGAGCAGTTCTTC,CASSFPRLGNEQFF
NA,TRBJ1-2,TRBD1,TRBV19,TGTGCCAGTAGTGCGACAGGGGTCTCCGGCTACACCTTC,CASSATGVSGYTF
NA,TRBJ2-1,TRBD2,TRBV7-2,TGTGCCAGCAGCTGGTCTAGCGGGACCTACAATGAGCAGTTCTTC,CASSWSSGTYNEQFF
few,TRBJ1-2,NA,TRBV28,TGTGCCAGCAGTGCGGCAGCTGTCTCCTATGGCTACACCTTC,CASSAAAVSYGYTF
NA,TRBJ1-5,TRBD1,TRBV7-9,TGTGCCAGCAGCGCTGACAGGGGGGGGGTCGATCAGCCCCAGCATTTT,CASSADRGGVDQPQHF
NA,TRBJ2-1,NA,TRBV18,TGTGCCAGCTCACGACCGGGTCTCCGGGGCAATGAGCAGTTCTTC,CASSRPGLRGNEQFF
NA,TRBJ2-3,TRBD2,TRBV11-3,TGTGCCAGCAGCCTAGGGACTAGCGGGAACACAGATACGCAGTATTTT,CASSLGTSGNTDTQYF
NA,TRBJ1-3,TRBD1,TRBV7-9,TGTGCCAGCACCTTACGGACAGGGTCGACTGGAAACACCATATATTTT,CASTLRTGSTGNTIYF
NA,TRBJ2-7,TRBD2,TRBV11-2,TGTGCCAGCAGCGCGACTAGCGGGGGAGTCTACGAGCAGTACTTC,CASSATSGGVYEQYF
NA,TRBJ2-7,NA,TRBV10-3,TGTGCCATCAGTGAGAGTCTAGTGAGCTCCTACGAGCAGTACTTC,CAISESLVSSYEQYF
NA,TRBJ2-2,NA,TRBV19,TGTGCCAGTAGTATAGATCCCCCGGGGGAGACAACGAACACCGGGGAGCTGTTTTTT,CASSIDPPGETTNTGELFF
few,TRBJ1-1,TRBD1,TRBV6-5,TGTGCCAGCAGGACGACGACAGGGTTGGCTTTCTTT,CASRTTTGLAFF
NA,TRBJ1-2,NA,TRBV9,TGTGCCAGCAGCGCCGGGGGACGGGTGAACTATGGCTACACCTTC,CASSAGGRVNYGYTF
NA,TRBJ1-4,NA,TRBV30,TGTGCCTGGAGTCGCAGGGAAGGTGGTAGACTGTTTTTT,CAWSRREGGRLFF
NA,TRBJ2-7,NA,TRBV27,TGTGCCAGCAGACGGACAGCCTACGAGCAGTACTTC,CASRRTAYEQYF
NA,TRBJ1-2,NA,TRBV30,TGTGCCTGGAGTGCCGCACGGGGGAGTCGGTATGGCTACACCTTC,CAWSAARGSRYGYTF
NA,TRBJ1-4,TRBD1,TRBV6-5,TGTGCCAGCAGTTACTCGTTCGGCAGGGGGGATGAAAAACTGTTTTTT,CASSYSFGRGDEKLFF
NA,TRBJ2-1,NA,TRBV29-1,TGCAGCGTTGAATTCTCCGGGTCCTCGTTCTTC,CSVEFSGSSFF
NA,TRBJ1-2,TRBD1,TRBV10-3,TGTGCCATCAGTGAGCTCCGGGACAGGGGTAACTATGGCTACACCTTC,CAISELRDRGNYGYTF
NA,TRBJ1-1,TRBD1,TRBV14,TGTGCCAGCAGCCAAGATGGTGGGACAGGCCGTAACACTGAAGCTTTCTTT,CASSQDGGTGRNTEAFF
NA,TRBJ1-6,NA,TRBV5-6,TGTGCCAGCAGCTTACGGCTAGGAAATTCACCCCTCCACTTT,CASSLRLGNSPLHF
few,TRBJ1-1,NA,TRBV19,TGTGCCAGTAGTTCCCGGACAGAAGTGAACACTGAAGCTTTCTTT,CASSSRTEVNTEAFF
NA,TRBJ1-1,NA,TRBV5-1,TGCGCCAGCAGCGAACCCTACCTGAACACTGAAGCTTTCTTT,CASSEPYLNTEAFF
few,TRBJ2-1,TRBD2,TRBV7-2,TGTGCCAGCAGCCGAAGGTCTAGCGGGAATGAGCAGTTCTTC,CASSRRSSGNEQFF